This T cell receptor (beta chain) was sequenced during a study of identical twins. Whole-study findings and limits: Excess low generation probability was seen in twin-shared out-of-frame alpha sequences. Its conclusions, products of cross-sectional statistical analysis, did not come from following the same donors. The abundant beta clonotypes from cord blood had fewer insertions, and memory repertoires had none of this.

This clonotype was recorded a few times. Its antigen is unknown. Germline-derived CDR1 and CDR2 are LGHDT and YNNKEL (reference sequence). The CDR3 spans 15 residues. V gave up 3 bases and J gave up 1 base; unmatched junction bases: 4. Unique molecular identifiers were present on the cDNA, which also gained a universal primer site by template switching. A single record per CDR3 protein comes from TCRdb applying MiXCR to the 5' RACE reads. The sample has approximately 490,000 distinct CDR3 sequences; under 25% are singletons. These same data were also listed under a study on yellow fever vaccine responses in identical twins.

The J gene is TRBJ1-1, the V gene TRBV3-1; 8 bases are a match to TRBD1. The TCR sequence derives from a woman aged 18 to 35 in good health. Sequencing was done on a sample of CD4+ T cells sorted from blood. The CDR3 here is CASSHRQGPNTEAFF. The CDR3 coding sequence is TGTGCCAGCAGCCACCGACAGGGGCCGAACACTGAAGCTTTCTTT.